This T cell receptor (beta chain) was observed in a study of cytomegalovirus exposure and HLA in healthy donors. Germline V gene lookup returns CDR1 SNHLY and CDR2 FYNNEI. Losses at the gene ends were 10 bases for V and 7 bases for J; bases not matched to a gene: 15. The length of the CDR3 is 14 residues. This clone was picked up a small number of times. A multiplex PCR was run with 60 Vbeta primers and 13 Jbeta primers. TCRdb's copy holds only in-frame clones and misses some; the assay was immunoSEQ multiplex PCR. The table includes around 200,000 clones, approximately 85% detected once. The TCR sequence derives from a woman aged 45-65 years in good health and CMV-seronegative. The V call is TRBV2, the J call TRBJ2-7; 8 bases agree with TRBD1. Material for sequencing was PBMCs. CDR3 sequence reads: CATVTGTGGGEQYF. CDR3 in DNA: TGTGCCACCGTCACCGGGACAGGAGGGGGAGAGCAGTACTTC.